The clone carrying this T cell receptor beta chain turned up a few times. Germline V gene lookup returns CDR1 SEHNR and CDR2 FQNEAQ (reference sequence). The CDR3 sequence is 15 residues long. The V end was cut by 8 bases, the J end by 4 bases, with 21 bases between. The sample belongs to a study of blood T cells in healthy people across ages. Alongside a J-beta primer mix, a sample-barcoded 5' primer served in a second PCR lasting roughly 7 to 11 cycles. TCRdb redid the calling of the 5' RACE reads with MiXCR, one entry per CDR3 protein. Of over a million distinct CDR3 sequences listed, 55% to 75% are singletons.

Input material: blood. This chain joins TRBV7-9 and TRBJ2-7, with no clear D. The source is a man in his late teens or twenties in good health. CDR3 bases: TGTGCCAGCGATGGATCGGGCCCTGCCGAATACGAGCAGTACTTC. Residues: CASDGSGPAEYEQYF.